This T cell receptor beta chain derives from a study of cytomegalovirus exposure and HLA in healthy donors. This clone was observed a few times. Its antigen is not known. Study results and limitations: Rare TCR sequences predominated, though certain public TCRs were found in many donors. Later work found most CMV-associated TCR beta chains apparently HLA-restricted. Later, an analysis showed that TCR beta chains associated with HLA were more clonally expanded than others that were equally common. Later work found that TCR association rates differed between HLA loci; DRB1 had the most and HLA-C the fewest.

In the PCR, 60 Vbeta and 13 Jbeta primers were used. Libraries were prepared by immunoSEQ multiplex PCR; TCRdb keeps only in-frame clonotypes and omits some of them. Seen here are 95,000 to 110,000 clones, approximately 76% observed once, and the top ten hold roughly 2.3%. CDR1 is LNHDA and CDR2 is SQIVND in the germline V gene (reference sequence). This CDR3 has 14 residues. Trimming pared 1 base from V and 5 bases from J, leaving 9 bases between. Input material: PBMCs. The rearrangement uses TRBV19 and TRBJ1-5; D is perhaps TRBD1 (6 bases). This sequence originates from a man between 18 and 35 years old in good health and CMV-seronegative. The DNA for the CDR3 is TGTGCCAGTAGTATAGGGGGGGGCTATCAGCCCCAGCATTTT. Its protein product is CASSIGGGYQPQHF.